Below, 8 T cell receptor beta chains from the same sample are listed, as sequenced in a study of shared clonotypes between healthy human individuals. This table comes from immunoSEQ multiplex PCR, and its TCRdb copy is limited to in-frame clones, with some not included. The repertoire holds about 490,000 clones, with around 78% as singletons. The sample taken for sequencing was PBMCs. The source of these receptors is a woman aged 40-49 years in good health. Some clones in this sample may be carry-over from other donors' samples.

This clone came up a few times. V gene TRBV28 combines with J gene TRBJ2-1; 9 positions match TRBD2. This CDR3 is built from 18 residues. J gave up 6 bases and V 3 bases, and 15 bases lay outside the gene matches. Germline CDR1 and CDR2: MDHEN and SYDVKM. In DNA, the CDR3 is TGTGCCAGCAGTTTCATATATTCGGCGGGAGGGCCTTCCAATGAGCAGTTCTTC. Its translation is CASSFIYSAGGPSNEQFF.

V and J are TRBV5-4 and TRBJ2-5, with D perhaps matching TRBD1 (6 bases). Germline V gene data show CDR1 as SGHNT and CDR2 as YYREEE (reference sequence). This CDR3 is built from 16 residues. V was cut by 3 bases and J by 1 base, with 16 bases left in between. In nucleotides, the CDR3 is TGTGCCAGCAGCTCGAGGGGGATAGGGGTCCAAGAGACCCAGTACTTC. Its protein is CASSSRGIGVQETQYF.

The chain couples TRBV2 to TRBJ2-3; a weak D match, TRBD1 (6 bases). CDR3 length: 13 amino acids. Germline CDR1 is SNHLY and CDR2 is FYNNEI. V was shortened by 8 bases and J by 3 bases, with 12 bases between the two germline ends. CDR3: CASRQAVTDTQYF. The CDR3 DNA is TGTGCCAGCCGACAGGCGGTTACAGATACGCAGTATTTT.

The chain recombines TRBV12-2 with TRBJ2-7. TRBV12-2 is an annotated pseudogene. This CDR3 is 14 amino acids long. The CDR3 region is CASLSSGRSYEQYF. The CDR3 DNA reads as TGTGCAAGTCTCTCGTCGGGACGGTCCTACGAGCAGTACTTC.

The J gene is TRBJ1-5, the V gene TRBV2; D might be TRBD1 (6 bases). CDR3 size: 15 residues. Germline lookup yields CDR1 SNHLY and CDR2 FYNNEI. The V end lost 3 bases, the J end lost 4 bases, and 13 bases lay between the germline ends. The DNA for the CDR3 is TGTGCCAGCAGTGAGGAGATCCAGGGGAATCAGCCCCAGCATTTT. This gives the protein CASSEEIQGNQPQHF.

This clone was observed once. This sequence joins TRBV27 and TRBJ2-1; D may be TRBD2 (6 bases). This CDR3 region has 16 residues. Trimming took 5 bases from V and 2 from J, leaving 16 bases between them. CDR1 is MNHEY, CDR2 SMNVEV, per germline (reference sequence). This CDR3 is CASSRRAGLTYNEQFF. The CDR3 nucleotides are TGTGCCAGCAGTCGTAGGGCGGGGTTGACCTACAATGAGCAGTTCTTC.

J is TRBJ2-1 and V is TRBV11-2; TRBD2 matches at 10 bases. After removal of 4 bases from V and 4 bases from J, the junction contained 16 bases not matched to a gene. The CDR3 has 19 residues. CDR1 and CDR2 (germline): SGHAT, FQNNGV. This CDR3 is CASSSIQTLSGRRYNEQFF. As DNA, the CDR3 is TGTGCCAGCAGCTCGATACAAACCCTTAGCGGGAGGAGGTACAATGAGCAGTTCTTC.

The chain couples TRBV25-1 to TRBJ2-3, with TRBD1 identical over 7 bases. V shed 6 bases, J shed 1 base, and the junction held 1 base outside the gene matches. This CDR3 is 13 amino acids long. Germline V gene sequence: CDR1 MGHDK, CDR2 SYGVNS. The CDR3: CASSGQGTDTQYF. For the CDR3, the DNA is TGTGCCAGCAGCGGACAGGGCACAGATACGCAGTATTTT. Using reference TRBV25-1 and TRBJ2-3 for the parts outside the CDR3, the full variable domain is EADIYQTPRYLVIGTGKKITLECSQTMGHDKMYWYQQDPGMELHLIHYSYGVNSTEKGDLSSESTVSRIRTEHFPLTLESARPSHTSQYLCASSGQGTDTQYFGPGTRLTVL.